This entry features one TCR beta chain sequence. Its antigen is unidentified. The CDR3 covers 16 residues. Germline V gene lookup returns CDR1 SGHRS and CDR2 YFSETQ. Unmatched junction bases numbered 7, after V lost 2 bases and J lost 2 bases. The data originate from a study of CD8 T cells in ankylosing spondylitis. Study results and limitations: Reportedly, matched ankylosing spondylitis synovial fluid was significantly enriched for disease-linked clones. Typical of ankylosing spondylitis blood, it appeared, was a TCR beta motif of several highly homologous variants.

TCR beta libraries were made by quantitative 5'-RACE with molecular barcodes. In TCRdb, the 5' RACE reads were re-called with MiXCR into one record per CDR3 protein. Seen here are around 770,000 distinct CDR3 sequences, around 11% observed once, and the top ten hold just over 0.5%. The origin of this receptor is a male donor with ankylosing spondylitis. Sequenced input: blood, either unsorted or a sorted T cell fraction (not recorded which). The chain combines TRBV5-1 with TRBJ2-3; 8 bases align to TRBD2. The DNA for the CDR3 is TGCGCCAGCAGCTTTCTTAGCGGGGCTAACACAGATACGCAGTATTTT. Amino acid sequence: CASSFLSGANTDTQYF.